Following are 5 T cell receptor beta chains from one sample sequenced in a study of cytomegalovirus exposure and HLA in healthy donors. The PCR had 60 Vbeta and 13 Jbeta primers. The method was immunoSEQ multiplex PCR; TCRdb's version includes in-frame clones alone and lacks a portion of them. Altogether some 190,000 clones are present, around three quarters being singletons, with the ten largest covering roughly 13%. Sample: PBMCs. Receptor source: a woman between 25 and 40 years old in good health and CMV-seropositive.

The V call is TRBV6-6, the J call TRBJ2-5; perhaps TRBD1 as D (6 bases). V gave up 7 bases and J gave up 5 bases, with 11 bases separating them. Germline V gene data show CDR1 as MNHNY and CDR2 as SVGAGI (reference sequence). CDR3 length: 12 residues. The CDR3 is CASKGRGETQYF. In DNA form, the CDR3 reads TGTGCCAGCAAGGGAAGGGGGGAGACCCAGTACTTC.

This sequence joins TRBV5-1 and TRBJ2-3, with TRBD2 identical over 14 bases. V was clipped by 3 bases and J by 6 bases; unmatched bases: 6. CDR1 and CDR2 (germline): SGHRS, YFSETQ. CDR3 length: 16 residues. CDR3 in amino acids: CASSWGLAGVWDTQYF. Written as DNA, the CDR3 is TGCGCCAGCAGCTGGGGACTAGCGGGAGTGTGGGATACGCAGTATTTT. The variable domain in full, with the rest retrieved from reference TRBV5-1 and TRBJ2-3, is KAGVTQTPRYLIKTRGQQVTLSCSPISGHRSVSWYQQTPGQGLQFLFEYFSETQRNKGNFPGRFSGRQFSNSRSEMNVSTLELGDSALYLCASSWGLAGVWDTQYFGPGTRLTVL.

V usage is TRBV5-5 and J usage is TRBJ1-1; D is unclear. Trimming took off 0 bases at V and 2 bases at J, with 5 bases between the two ends. The germline CDR1 and CDR2 sequences are SGHKS and YYEKEE (reference sequence). This CDR3 contains 13 residues. The chain's CDR3 is CASSLEPNTEAFF. The CDR3 DNA reads as TGTGCCAGCAGCTTGGAGCCAAACACTGAAGCTTTCTTT.

The V call is TRBV6-4, the J call TRBJ2-7, with D possibly being TRBD1 (6 bases). The CDR3 extends over 13 amino acids. CDR1 MRHNA and CDR2 SNTAGT come from the germline V gene. The V end lost 4 bases, the J end lost 3 bases, and 10 bases lay between the germline ends. This CDR3 is CASSVDRNYEQYF. Written as DNA, the CDR3 is TGTGCCAGCAGTGTCGACAGGAACTACGAGCAGTACTTC.

Only a few counts were recorded for this clone. The rearrangement joins TRBV6-5 to TRBJ2-2; 7 positions match TRBD1. Germline CDR1 reads MNHEY; CDR2 reads SVGAGI. The V gene end was trimmed by 4 bases and the J gene end by 6 bases; junction bases not matched to a gene: 8. There are 15 residues in the CDR3. The CDR3 nucleotides read TGTGCCAGCAGTTTAGCAAGGGGGCTGGCCGGGGAGCTGTTTTTT. Residues: CASSLARGLAGELFF.